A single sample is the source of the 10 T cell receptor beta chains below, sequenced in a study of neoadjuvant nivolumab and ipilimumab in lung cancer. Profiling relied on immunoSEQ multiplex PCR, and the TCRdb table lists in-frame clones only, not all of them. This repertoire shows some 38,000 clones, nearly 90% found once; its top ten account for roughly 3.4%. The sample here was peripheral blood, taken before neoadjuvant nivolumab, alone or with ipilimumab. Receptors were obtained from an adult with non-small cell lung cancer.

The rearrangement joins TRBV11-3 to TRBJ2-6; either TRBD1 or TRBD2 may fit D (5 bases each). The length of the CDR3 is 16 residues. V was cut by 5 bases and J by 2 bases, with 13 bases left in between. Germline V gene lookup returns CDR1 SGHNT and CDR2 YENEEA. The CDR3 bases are TGTGCCAGCAGCCCCACCCCGGGACCTGGGGCCAACGTCCTGACTTTC. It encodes CASSPTPGPGANVLTF.

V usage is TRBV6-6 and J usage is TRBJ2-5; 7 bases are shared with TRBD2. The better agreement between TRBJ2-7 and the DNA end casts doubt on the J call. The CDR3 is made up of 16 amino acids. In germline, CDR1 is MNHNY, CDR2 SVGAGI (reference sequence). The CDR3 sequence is CASSYSGLADPYEQYF. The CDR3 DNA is TGTGCCAGCAGTTACTCGGGGCTAGCGGACCCCTACGAGCAGTACTTC.

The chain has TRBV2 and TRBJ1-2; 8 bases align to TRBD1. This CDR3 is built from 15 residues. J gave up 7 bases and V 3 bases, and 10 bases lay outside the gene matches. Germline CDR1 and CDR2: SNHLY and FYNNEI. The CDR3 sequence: CASSELVRGHGGYTF. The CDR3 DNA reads TGTGCCAGCAGTGAGCTCGTCAGGGGGCATGGTGGCTACACCTTC.

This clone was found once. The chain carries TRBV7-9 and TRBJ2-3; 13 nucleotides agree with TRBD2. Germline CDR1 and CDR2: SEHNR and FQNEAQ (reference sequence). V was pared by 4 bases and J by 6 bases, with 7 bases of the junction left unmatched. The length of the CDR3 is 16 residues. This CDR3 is CASSSLGLAGDDTQYF. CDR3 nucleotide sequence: TGTGCCAGCAGCTCCCTCGGACTAGCGGGAGATGATACGCAGTATTTT.

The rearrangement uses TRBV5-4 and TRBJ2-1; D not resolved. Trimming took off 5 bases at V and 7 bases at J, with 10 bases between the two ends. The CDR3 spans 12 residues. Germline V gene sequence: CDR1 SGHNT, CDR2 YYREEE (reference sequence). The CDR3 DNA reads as TGTGCCAGCAGGGTATTGGGGAATGAGCAGTTCTTC. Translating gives CASRVLGNEQFF.

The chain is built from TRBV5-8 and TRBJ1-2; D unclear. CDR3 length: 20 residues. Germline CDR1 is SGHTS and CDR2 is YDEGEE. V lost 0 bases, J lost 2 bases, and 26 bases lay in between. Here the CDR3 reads CASSLDPRRGPLSTNYGYTF. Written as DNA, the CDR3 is TGTGCCAGCAGCTTGGATCCCCGACGCGGTCCCCTCTCTACGAACTATGGCTACACCTTC. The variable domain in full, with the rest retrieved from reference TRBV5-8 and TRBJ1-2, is EAGVTQSPTHLIKTRGQQATLRCSPISGHTSVYWYQQALGLGLQFLLWYDEGEERNRGNFPPRFSGRQFPNYSSELNVNALELEDSALYLCASSLDPRRGPLSTNYGYTFGSGTRLTVV.

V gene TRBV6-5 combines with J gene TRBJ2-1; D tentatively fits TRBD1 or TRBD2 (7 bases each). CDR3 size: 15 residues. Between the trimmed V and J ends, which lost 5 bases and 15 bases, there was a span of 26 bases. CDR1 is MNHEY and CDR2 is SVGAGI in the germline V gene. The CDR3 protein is CASSPTGVMAGVLFF. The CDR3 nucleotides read TGTGCCAGCAGTCCTACAGGGGTAATGGCGGGAGTACTGTTCTTC.

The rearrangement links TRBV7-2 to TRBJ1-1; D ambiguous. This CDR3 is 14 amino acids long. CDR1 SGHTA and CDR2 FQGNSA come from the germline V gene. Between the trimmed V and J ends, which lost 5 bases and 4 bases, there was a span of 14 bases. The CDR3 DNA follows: TGTGCCAGCAGCCCCACCGGGATGGTCACTGAAGCTTTCTTT. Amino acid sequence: CASSPTGMVTEAFF.

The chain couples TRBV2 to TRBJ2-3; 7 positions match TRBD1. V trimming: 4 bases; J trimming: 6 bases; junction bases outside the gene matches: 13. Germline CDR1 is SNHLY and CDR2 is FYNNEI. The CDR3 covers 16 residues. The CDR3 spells CASSGPSGTALDTQYF. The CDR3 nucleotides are TGTGCCAGCAGTGGCCCTTCCGGGACAGCCCTTGATACGCAGTATTTT.

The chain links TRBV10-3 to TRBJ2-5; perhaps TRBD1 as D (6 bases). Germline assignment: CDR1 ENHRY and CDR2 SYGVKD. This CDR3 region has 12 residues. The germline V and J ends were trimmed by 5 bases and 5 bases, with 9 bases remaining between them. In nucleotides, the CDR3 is TGTGCCATCAGTCGACAGGCCGAGACCCAGTACTTC. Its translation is CAISRQAETQYF.